These 4 T cell receptor beta chains originate from one sample sequenced in a study of blood T cell repertoires in COVID-19. Sequencing was performed with immunoSEQ multiplex PCR; in TCRdb, only in-frame clones are kept and a portion is missing. In the table there are 130,000 to 150,000 clones, about 90% of which are singletons. Sequenced material: peripheral blood. The origin of the receptors is a human donor in a cohort sampled during active COVID-19.

The chain employs TRBV5-4 and TRBJ1-1; 7 nucleotides agree with TRBD1. The ends lost 4 bases at V and 7 bases at J; junction bases unmatched: 10. The CDR3 spans 14 residues. Germline V gives CDR1 SGHNT, CDR2 YYREEE (reference sequence). CDR3 amino acids: CASSPEADRDEAFF. In DNA form, the CDR3 reads TGTGCCAGCAGCCCCGAAGCCGACAGGGATGAAGCTTTCTTT.

The CDR3 DNA follows: TGTGCCAGCAGCTTGGGGGGATCTTACTCCTACGAGCAGTACTTC. It translates to CASSLGGSYSYEQYF. This chain connects TRBV7-2 to TRBJ2-7; D is possibly TRBD2 (6 bases). Trimming shortened V by 3 bases and J by 0 bases, and 12 bases separated the two germline ends. The germline CDR1 and CDR2 sequences are SGHTA and FQGNSA. CDR3 length equals 15 residues.

On this clone itself: Distinct nucleotide sequences in the sample also encode this CDR3. The chain employs TRBV5-4 and TRBJ2-3; D unresolved. Germline V lookup: CDR1 SGHNT, CDR2 YYREEE (reference sequence). The CDR3 covers 13 residues. The V and J ends lost 0 bases and 2 bases respectively, with 4 bases between them. CDR3 nucleotide sequence: TGTGCCAGCAGCTTGGACTTCACAGATACGCAGTATTTT. This translates into CASSLDFTDTQYF.

V gene TRBV27 combines with J gene TRBJ2-7, with a tentative D call TRBD2 (6 bases). The germline CDR1 and CDR2 sequences are MNHEY and SMNVEV (reference sequence). CDR3 length equals 13 residues. V dropped 4 bases and J dropped 2 bases, with 9 bases sitting between them. CDR3 sequence (DNA): TGTGCCAGCAGTTGGGGGGTCGCCTACGAGCAGTACTTC. Its translation is CASSWGVAYEQYF.